This T cell receptor (beta chain) is drawn from a study of spatial heterogeneity in lung cancer. General study results and limits: The number of expanded tumor alpha and beta chains correlated with mutation number. The authors estimated that approximately 6.3% of tumor T cells were covered for alpha chains and around 12% for beta chains.

TCR cDNA molecules were tagged individually, and each one carried a unique molecular identifier. TCRdb re-called the 5' RACE reads through MiXCR, storing one row per CDR3 protein. Found here are roughly 16,000 distinct CDR3 sequences, under 7.5% of them singletons; the top ten hold roughly a fifth. The J segment lost 8 bases and the V segment lost 3 bases, leaving 14 bases of the junction unmatched. This CDR3 is built from 16 residues. Germline V CDR1 and CDR2: GTSNPN, SVGIG (reference sequence). This sample's time point: sample taken at primary tumor resection. Whole RNA obtained from tumor, nontumor lung or frozen PBMC underwent sequencing without sorting. This clonotype was recorded at least ten times. Its specificity is not known.

This chain uses TRBV30 with TRBJ2-4, with 9 bases aligning to TRBD2. The sample was lung tumor tissue, taken at surgery. The receptor comes from a female donor with early-stage non-small cell lung cancer. The CDR3: CAWRGEVAGAWDIQYF. In DNA form, the CDR3 reads TGTGCCTGGAGGGGAGAAGTAGCGGGGGCGTGGGACATTCAGTACTTC.